Presented here are 11 T cell receptor beta chains from one specimen sequenced in a study of blood T cell repertoires in COVID-19. Produced via immunoSEQ multiplex PCR; TCRdb's table is partial and in-frame only. The sample has roughly 130,000 clones, approximately 83% seen once; the top ten hold less than 20%. The source material was peripheral blood. Source of these receptors: a woman aged 45-59 years with acute or convalescent COVID-19.

V gene TRBV19 combines with J gene TRBJ1-3; 7 nucleotides line up with TRBD1. CDR3 length: 16 amino acids. V lost 6 bases, J lost 0 bases, and 8 bases stayed unmatched. Germline V gives CDR1 LNHDA, CDR2 SQIVND (reference sequence). CDR3 residues: CASSVRTGSSGNTIYF. The CDR3 region has the DNA TGTGCCAGTAGCGTCAGGACAGGCAGCTCTGGAAACACCATATATTTT.

The chain carries TRBV12-5 and TRBJ1-2, with D possibly being TRBD1 (5 bases). V lost 3 bases and J 8 bases, leaving 10 bases between the germline ends. The length of the CDR3 is 12 residues. Per the germline V gene, CDR1 is LGHNT and CDR2 is FRNRAP. The CDR3 DNA sequence: TGTGCTAGTGGTTTCGGGGGTGGCGGCTACACCTTC. Translated, it gives CASGFGGGGYTF.

The chain couples TRBV3-1 (or the pseudogene TRBV3-2) to TRBJ1-2, with D unclear. Germline V gene sequence: CDR1 LGHDT, CDR2 YNNKEL (reference sequence). Trimming pared 1 base from V and 2 bases from J, leaving 8 bases between. The CDR3 is made up of 14 amino acids. The CDR3 region has the DNA TGTGCCAGCAGCCAAGCCGTTCTAAACTATGGCTACACCTTC. Amino acid sequence: CASSQAVLNYGYTF.

J is TRBJ2-1 and V is TRBV20-1; D might be TRBD2 (6 bases). CDR1 is DFQATT and CDR2 is SNEGSKA in the germline V gene (reference sequence). The length of the CDR3 is 10 residues. The V and J ends lost 3 bases and 14 bases respectively, with 11 bases between them. The CDR3 region has the DNA TGCAGTGCTAGCGGGGGAGCAGAGTTCTTC. Translation: CSASGGAEFF.

The chain joins TRBV29-1 to TRBJ2-7; TRBD1 matches 9 bases. The CDR3 spans 12 residues. Germline values: CDR1 SQVTM, CDR2 ANQGSEA. V shed 4 bases and J 5 bases; nucleotides not matched to a gene: 3. The CDR3 reads CSVVQGADEQYF. The CDR3 DNA reads as TGCAGCGTTGTACAGGGGGCTGACGAGCAGTACTTC.

This rearrangement joins TRBV2 to TRBJ1-5, with TRBD1 matching 7 bases. J lost 3 bases, V lost 5 bases, and 7 bases had no gene match. The CDR3 runs 15 residues. Germline CDR1 SNHLY, CDR2 FYNNEI. The CDR3 sequence is CASSYDRAINQPQHF. The CDR3 DNA reads TGTGCCAGCAGTTACGACAGGGCCATCAATCAGCCCCAGCATTTT.

The rearrangement links TRBV19 to TRBJ1-1; 9 bases agree with TRBD1. V was clipped by 5 bases and J by 1 base; unmatched bases: 5. The CDR3 totals 15 residues. Germline assignment: CDR1 LNHDA and CDR2 SQIVND (reference sequence). The CDR3 DNA sequence: TGTGCCAGTAGTTCCCGGACAGGGGCGAACACTGAAGCTTTCTTT. Protein product: CASSSRTGANTEAFF.

This chain joins TRBV4-1 and TRBJ2-2; the D gene is possibly TRBD2 (6 bases). This CDR3 has 16 residues. V shed 3 bases and J shed 0 bases, with 11 bases lying between them. Germline CDR1 and CDR2: MGHRA and YSYEKL. The chain's CDR3 is CASSQRDLANTGELFF. The DNA for the CDR3 is TGCGCCAGCAGCCAGAGGGACTTAGCGAACACCGGGGAGCTGTTTTTT.

This clone was detected many times. V is TRBV18 and J is TRBJ1-2; TRBD1 matches 9 bases. CDR1 is KGHSH and CDR2 is LQKENI in the germline V gene. The CDR3 extends over 14 amino acids. The junction had 7 bases not matched to a gene; V was cut back by 3 bases and J by 8 bases. The CDR3 DNA sequence: TGTGCCAGCTCACCGGGACAGGGAGGTCGGGGCTACACCTTC. It codes for CASSPGQGGRGYTF.

This clone occurred once. The chain has TRBV28 and TRBJ2-2; a weak D match, TRBD1 (5 bases). The CDR3 runs to 14 residues. CDR1 is MDHEN, CDR2 SYDVKM, per germline. V was cut by 5 bases and J by 4 bases, with 11 bases left in between. The CDR3 DNA reads as TGTGCCAGCAGTCCCACGCAGGGCACCGGGGAGCTGTTTTTT. Translated, it gives CASSPTQGTGELFF.

The rearrangement uses TRBV27 and TRBJ2-6; a weak D match, TRBD2 (5 bases). This CDR3 comprises 15 residues. Germline CDR1 MNHEY, CDR2 SMNVEV (reference sequence). V lost 4 bases, J lost 1 base, and 8 bases lay in between. In nucleotides, the CDR3 is TGTGCCAGCAGTTCGCCGGGGTCTGGGGCCAACGTCCTGACTTTC. Encoded protein: CASSSPGSGANVLTF.